The 21 T cell receptor beta chains below were found in one sample sequenced in a study of blood T cell repertoires in COVID-19. Repertoires were generated with immunoSEQ multiplex PCR, while TCRdb's copy carries only in-frame clones and drops some. The sample has approximately 90,000 clones, about nine tenths seen once. Source material: peripheral blood. The receptors derive from a man aged 55 to 69 with COVID-19, enrolled during active disease.

V is TRBV18 and J is TRBJ2-7; 8 bases align to TRBD1. Germline V gene sequence: CDR1 KGHSH, CDR2 LQKENI. This CDR3 has 15 amino acids. With 2 bases clipped from V and 5 bases from J, the junction kept 8 bases outside the gene matches. CDR3: CASSPVSGQGHEQYF. Written as DNA, the CDR3 is TGTGCCAGCTCACCAGTTTCAGGACAGGGCCACGAGCAGTACTTC. Full variable domain (rest looked up from reference TRBV18 and TRBJ2-7): NAGVMQNPRHLVRRRGQEARLRCSPMKGHSHVYWYRQLPEEGLKFMVYLQKENIIDESGMPKERFSAEFPKEGPSILRIQQVVRGDSAAYFCASSPVSGQGHEQYFGPGTRLTVT.

This clone was seen once. The CDR3 protein is CASSPDTISQPQHF. The CDR3 nucleotides are TGTGCCAGCAGTCCGGACACAATCAGTCAGCCCCAGCATTTT. The chain carries TRBV6-2 or TRBV6-3 and TRBJ1-5; tentatively, D is TRBD1 (5 bases). In germline, CDR1 is MNHEY, CDR2 SVGEGT. V shed 5 bases and J shed 6 bases, with 14 bases lying between them. The CDR3 consists of 14 residues.

The CDR3 protein is CASSSAPSGNQPQHF. CDR3 DNA sequence: TGTGCCAGCAGTTCGGCGCCTAGCGGCAATCAGCCCCAGCATTTT. The chain uses TRBV28 and TRBJ1-5; D unclear. Germline CDR1 is MDHEN and CDR2 is SYDVKM. Trimming shortened V by 4 bases and J by 2 bases, and 12 bases separated the two germline ends. The CDR3 contains 15 residues.

J is TRBJ2-1 and V is TRBV6-6; TRBD1 is a possible D gene (7 bases). V was cut by 7 bases and J by 4 bases, with 17 bases left in between. CDR1 is MNHNY, CDR2 SVGAGI, per germline (reference sequence). The CDR3 has 15 residues. The CDR3 DNA is TGTGCCAGCATCCAAGGGGGGACAGAATACAATGAGCAGTTCTTC. Translating gives CASIQGGTEYNEQFF.

The V gene is TRBV3-1 (or the pseudogene TRBV3-2), the J gene TRBJ2-1, with D perhaps TRBD2 (5 bases). Germline lookup yields CDR1 LGHDT and CDR2 YNNKEL (reference sequence). V gave up 2 bases and J gave up 4 bases, with 6 bases separating them. This CDR3 spans 13 amino acids. CDR3 coding DNA: TGTGCCAGCAGCCAACCGGGGTACAATGAGCAGTTCTTC. It yields the protein CASSQPGYNEQFF.

The gene calls are TRBV30 and TRBJ1-4; TRBD1 matches at 8 bases. The trim removed 4 bases at V and 7 bases at J, leaving 8 bases unmatched. CDR1 GTSNPN and CDR2 SVGIG come from the germline V gene (reference sequence). The length of the CDR3 is 14 residues. Here the CDR3 DNA reads TGTGCCTGGAACAACCGGGACAGGCGTGAAAAACTGTTTTTT. It is translated as CAWNNRDRREKLFF.

In its sample, this clone was seen a few times. The rearrangement uses TRBV5-4 and TRBJ2-3, with TRBD2 identical over 7 bases. The CDR3 is made up of 16 amino acids. J was trimmed by 3 bases and V by 0 bases; bases with no gene match: 7. Germline V gives CDR1 SGHNT, CDR2 YYREEE (reference sequence). The CDR3 reads CASSLGTGGETDTQYF. The CDR3 DNA follows: TGTGCCAGCAGCTTGGGAACGGGAGGAGAGACAGATACGCAGTATTTT.

The chain joins TRBV20-1 to TRBJ1-1; 9 bases line up with TRBD1. CDR3 length: 15 residues. Per germline, CDR1 DFQATT and CDR2 SNEGSKA (reference sequence). V lost 6 bases, J lost 4 bases, and 12 bases stayed unmatched. The CDR3 bases are TGCAGTGCCAGTCCCGGGACAGGGAGCGGCACTGAAGCTTTCTTT. Amino acids: CSASPGTGSGTEAFF.

V usage is TRBV9 and J usage is TRBJ1-3; D remains unclear. Between the trimmed V and J ends, which lost 0 bases and 0 bases, there was a span of 4 bases. This CDR3 has 14 residues. Germline values: CDR1 SGDLS, CDR2 YYNGEE. The CDR3, as DNA: TGTGCCAGCAGCGTAGCCCTCTCTGGAAACACCATATATTTT. Its translation: CASSVALSGNTIYF.

J is TRBJ2-7 and V is TRBV6-2 or TRBV6-3; the match to TRBD2 covers 14 bases. This CDR3 has 15 amino acids. Germline CDR1 reads MNHEY; CDR2 reads SVGEGT. The J segment lost 3 bases and the V segment lost 6 bases, leaving 4 bases of the junction unmatched. The CDR3 DNA is TGTGCCAGCAGACCTGGGACTAGCGGGAGCTACGAGCAGTACTTC. It codes for CASRPGTSGSYEQYF.

This clone was detected only a few times. The chain combines TRBV11-3 with TRBJ1-4, with D tentatively TRBD1 (6 bases). The CDR3 covers 16 residues. Trimming cost V 2 bases and J 4 bases, with 14 bases left between them. Germline V gene sequence: CDR1 SGHNT, CDR2 YENEEA. CDR3 sequence reads: CASSLRTASLNEKLFF. DNA of the CDR3: TGTGCCAGCAGCTTAAGGACAGCGTCCCTTAATGAAAAACTGTTTTTT.

The chain has TRBV6-2 or TRBV6-3 and TRBJ2-5, with 8 bases aligning to TRBD2. Trimming cost V 2 bases and J 1 base; bases outside gene matches: 3. Germline loops: CDR1 MNHEY, CDR2 SVGEGT. The CDR3 loop spans 15 amino acids. Here the CDR3 DNA reads TGTGCCAGCAGTTACCCTAGCGGGCCCCAAGAGACCCAGTACTTC. This gives the protein CASSYPSGPQETQYF.

V usage is TRBV6-5 and J usage is TRBJ1-1; the D is unclear. Germline V CDR1 and CDR2: MNHEY, SVGAGI. Deletions cut 7 bases from V and 1 base from J, with 10 bases between. This CDR3 region has 13 residues. The CDR3 DNA reads TGTGCCAGCAAGAAGGGAGGGAACACTGAAGCTTTCTTT. This encodes CASKKGGNTEAFF.

The J gene is TRBJ2-7, the V gene TRBV28, with 7 nucleotides matching TRBD2. Trimming removed 6 bases from V and 2 bases from J; junction bases left unmatched: 16. The germline gives CDR1 MDHEN, CDR2 SYDVKM. The CDR3 covers 17 residues. CDR3 protein: CASSRPTRGRGTYEQYF. CDR3 bases: TGTGCCAGCAGCCGCCCCACGCGCGGGAGAGGTACCTACGAGCAGTACTTC.

The chain uses TRBV5-4 and TRBJ1-3; no firm D call. Germline V gene lookup returns CDR1 SGHNT and CDR2 YYREEE (reference sequence). The V and J ends lost 4 bases and 3 bases respectively, with 11 bases between them. The CDR3 sequence is 14 residues long. In nucleotides, the CDR3 is TGTGCCAGCAGCCCAGGAAGATTTGGAAACACCATATATTTT. It codes for CASSPGRFGNTIYF.

CDR3 region: CATSRDPRGSGYTF. CDR3 nucleotides: TGTGCCACCAGCAGAGATCCTAGAGGGAGTGGCTACACCTTC. The genes are TRBV15 and TRBJ1-2; D is uncertain. Per germline, CDR1 LNHNV and CDR2 YYDKDF (reference sequence). This CDR3 has 14 residues. The ends were cut back, 0 bases at V and 7 bases at J, with 12 bases in the middle. The full variable domain, with the rest looked up from reference TRBV15 and TRBJ1-2, is DAMVIQNPRYQVTQFGKPVTLSCSQTLNHNVMYWYQQKSSQAPKLLFHYYDKDFNNEADTPDNFQSRRPNTSFCFLDIRSPGLGDTAMYLCATSRDPRGSGYTFGSGTRLTVV.

The chain recombines TRBV5-1 with TRBJ1-4; TRBD1 is a possible D gene (5 bases). Trimming shortened V by 2 bases and J by 7 bases, and 12 bases separated the two germline ends. Looked up from germline, CDR1 is SGHRS and CDR2 is YFSETQ. The CDR3 is 14 residues long. CDR3 sequence reads: CASSLRQSGEKLFF. In DNA form, the CDR3 reads TGCGCCAGCAGCTTACGACAGAGTGGTGAAAAACTGTTTTTT.

The chain recombines TRBV12-3 or TRBV12-4 with TRBJ2-7; unclear D gene. The CDR3 is 13 residues long. V shed 7 bases and J shed 4 bases, with 14 bases lying between them. CDR3 DNA: TGTGCCAGCACCCCCGAGGCTGATTACGAGCAGTACTTC. Its translation: CASTPEADYEQYF.

This rearrangement joins TRBV6-6 to TRBJ1-1; D unresolved. This CDR3 comprises 11 residues. Trimming pared 0 bases from V and 11 bases from J, leaving 7 bases between. The germline V gene has CDR1 MNHNY and CDR2 SVGAGI (reference sequence). CDR3 region: CASSYSTWAFF. Written as DNA, the CDR3 is TGTGCCAGCAGTTACTCGACTTGGGCTTTCTTT.

The chain couples TRBV6-6 to TRBJ2-1; 7 bases map to TRBD1. The CDR3 is 14 amino acids. J lost 2 bases, V lost 2 bases, and 0 bases had no gene match. Germline V gene lookup returns CDR1 MNHNY and CDR2 SVGAGI (reference sequence). CDR3: CASSYQGAYNEQFF. CDR3 coding DNA: TGTGCCAGCAGTTACCAGGGGGCCTACAATGAGCAGTTCTTC.

A note on this clone: Other DNA variants within this sample encode the same CDR3. This rearrangement joins TRBV5-4 to TRBJ2-2; the match to TRBD2 covers 9 bases. The V gene's germline CDR1 is SGHNT and CDR2 YYREEE (reference sequence). The CDR3 is 16 residues long. Trimming at V came to 0 bases and at J to 3 bases, leaving 3 bases not matched to a gene. The CDR3 spells CASSLAAGGDTGELFF. CDR3 in DNA: TGTGCCAGCAGCTTGGCGGCGGGAGGGGACACCGGGGAGCTGTTTTTT.